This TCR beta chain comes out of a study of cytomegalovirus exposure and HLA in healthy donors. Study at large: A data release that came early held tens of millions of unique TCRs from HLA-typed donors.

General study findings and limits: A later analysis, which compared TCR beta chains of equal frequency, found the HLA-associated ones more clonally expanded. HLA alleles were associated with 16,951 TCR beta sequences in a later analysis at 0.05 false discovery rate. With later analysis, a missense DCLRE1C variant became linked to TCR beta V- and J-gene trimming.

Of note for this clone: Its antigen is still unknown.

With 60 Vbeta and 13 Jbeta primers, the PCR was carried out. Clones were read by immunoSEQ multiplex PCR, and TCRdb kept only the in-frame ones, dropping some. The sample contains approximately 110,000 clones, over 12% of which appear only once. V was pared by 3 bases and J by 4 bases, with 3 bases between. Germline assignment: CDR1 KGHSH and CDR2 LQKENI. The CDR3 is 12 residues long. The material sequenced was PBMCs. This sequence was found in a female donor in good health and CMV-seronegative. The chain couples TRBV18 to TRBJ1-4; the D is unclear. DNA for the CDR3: TGTGCCAGCTCACCCATTAATGAAAAACTGTTTTTT. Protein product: CASSPINEKLFF. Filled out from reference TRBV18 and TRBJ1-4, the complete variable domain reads NAGVMQNPRHLVRRRGQEARLRCSPMKGHSHVYWYRQLPEEGLKFMVYLQKENIIDESGMPKERFSAEFPKEGPSILRIQQVVRGDSAAYFCASSPINEKLFFGSGTQLSVL.